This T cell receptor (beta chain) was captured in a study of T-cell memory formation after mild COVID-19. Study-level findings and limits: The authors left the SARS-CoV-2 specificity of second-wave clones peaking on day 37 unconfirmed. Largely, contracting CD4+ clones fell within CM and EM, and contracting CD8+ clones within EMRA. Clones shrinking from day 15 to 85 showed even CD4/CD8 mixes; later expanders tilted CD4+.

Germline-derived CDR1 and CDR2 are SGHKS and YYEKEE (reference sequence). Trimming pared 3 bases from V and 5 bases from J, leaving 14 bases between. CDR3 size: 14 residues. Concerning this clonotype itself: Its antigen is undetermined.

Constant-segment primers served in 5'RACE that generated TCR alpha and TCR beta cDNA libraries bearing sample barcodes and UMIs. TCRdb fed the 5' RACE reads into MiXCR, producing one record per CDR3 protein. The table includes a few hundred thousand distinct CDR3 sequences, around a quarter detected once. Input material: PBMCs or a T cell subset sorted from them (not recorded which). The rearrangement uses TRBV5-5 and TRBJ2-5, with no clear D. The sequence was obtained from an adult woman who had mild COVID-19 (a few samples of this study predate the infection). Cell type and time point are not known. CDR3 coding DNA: TGTGCCAGCAGCTCGACCACAGAACCGGAGACCCAGTACTTC. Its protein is CASSSTTEPETQYF.